These T cell receptor delta chains were read from a single sample in a study of Vδ1+ human thymocytes. TCRdb re-called the multiplex PCR reads via CATT. The sample records tens of thousands of delta-chain clones, less than 20% being singletons. The sequenced material came from Vdelta1+ gamma-delta thymocytes from the thymus. These receptors came from a boy under two years old who had congenital heart surgery. Both conserved end residues are part of each CDR3. A D gene is named only where the DNA matches it firmly. Clone sizes are given selectively: once, few, many, or a class where the clone is expanded.

D gene,V gene,clone size,J gene,CDR3 DNA,CDR3 protein
TRDD3,TRDV1,NA,TRDJ1,TGTGCTCTTGGGGAACGAGTCGCTGGGGGGTCGTGGTACACCGATAAACTCATCTTT,CALGERVAGGSWYTDKLIF
TRDD3,TRDV1,few,TRDJ1,TGTGCTCTTGGGGAAGGGGGATTCCACACCGATAAACTCATCTTT,CALGEGGFHTDKLIF
NA,TRDV1,few,TRDJ1,TGTGCTCTTGGGGAACGACTCTTTTTGGGTGGGGGCCAGAACACCGATAAACTCATCTTT,CALGERLFLGGGQNTDKLIF
TRDD3,TRDV1,NA,TRDJ1,TGTGCTCTTGGAGCCCCGAGGGGGATGTACACCGATAAACTCATCTTT,CALGAPRGMYTDKLIF
TRDD3,TRDV2,NA,TRDJ1,TGTGCCTGTGACCCGAAAGACCTACTGGAGGGGGATACCGATAAACTCATCTTT,CACDPKDLLEGDTDKLIF
NA,TRDV1,NA,TRDJ1,TGTGCTCTTGGGGAACTCTCTTATGTCGTCAGAAACACCGATAAACTCATCTTT,CALGELSYVVRNTDKLIF
TRDD3,TRDV1,NA,TRDJ1,TGTGCTCTTGGGGAAGGGCCTCCTTTGCCTCCCATCTCCATACTGGGGGATAGGGGGGACACCGATAAACTCATCTTT,CALGEGPPLPPISILGDRGDTDKLIF
TRDD3,TRDV1,NA,TRDJ1,TGTGCTCTTGGGGAACGATCCGCAACTGGGGGACAAAGTGACCCTAACACCGATAAACTCATCTTT,CALGERSATGGQSDPNTDKLIF
TRDD3,TRDV1,NA,TRDJ1,TGTGCTCTTGGGGAAGTTCTCCCACGTACTGGGGGATGGGGAGTTTTTTACACCGATAAACTCATCTTT,CALGEVLPRTGGWGVFYTDKLIF
TRDD3,TRDV1,NA,TRDJ1,TGTGCTCTTGGGGAGACTTCCCATCTTTACTGGGGGGCCACCGATAAACTCATCTTT,CALGETSHLYWGATDKLIF
TRDD3,TRDV1,NA,TRDJ1,TGTGCTCTTGGGCCTGGGCTCCTTCCCTACGGATGTACTGGGGGAGAGCAAAATAAACTCATCTTT,CALGPGLLPYGCTGGEQNKLIF
TRDD2,TRDV3,NA,TRDJ1,TGTGCCTTTATCCTTCCTACGGACCTCACCTTGTACACCGATAAACTCATCTTT,CAFILPTDLTLYTDKLIF
TRDD3,TRDV1,NA,TRDJ1,TGTGCTCTTGGGGTGGGGCCCTTCCTACGTAGGGGGCATGGGGGATACGCCACCGATAAACTCATCTTT,CALGVGPFLRRGHGGYATDKLIF
TRDD3,TRDV1,NA,TRDJ1,TGTGCTCTTGGGGAACTTAATAAACTGGGGATCACCGATAAACTCATCTTT,CALGELNKLGITDKLIF
TRDD3,TRDV1,NA,TRDJ1,TGTGCTCTTTTTACTTCTGGGGGGATGAACACCGATAAACTCATCTTT,CALFTSGGMNTDKLIF
TRDD3,TRDV1,NA,TRDJ2,TGTGCTCTTGGGCCACTGACATCGTCCCCCCCCTGGGGGATACGTCCAGCACAACTCTTCTTT,CALGPLTSSPPWGIRPAQLFF
TRDD3,TRDV2,many,TRDJ1,TGTGCCTGTGACACGTGGTACTGGGGGATACGGGGTGACACCGATAAACTCATCTTT,CACDTWYWGIRGDTDKLIF
NA,TRDV1,few,TRDJ1,TGTGCTCTTGGGGAACTCCCCTTCCTAAGGGGGGATATCAAGGCCACCGATAAACTCATCTTT,CALGELPFLRGDIKATDKLIF
TRDD3,TRDV1,NA,TRDJ1,TGTGCTCTTGGGGAACCCCCCGGGGGATTGGACGATAAACTCATCTTT,CALGEPPGGLDDKLIF
TRDD3,TRDV1,few,TRDJ1,TGTGCTCTTGGGCGCCCCGGGGGATACGCGGGAGGAGCCGATAAACTCATCTTT,CALGRPGGYAGGADKLIF
TRDD3,TRDV1,few,TRDJ1,TGTGCTCTTGGGGAACTCTCCTGTGGGGGATACTCTTCGTACACCGATAAACTCATCTTT,CALGELSCGGYSSYTDKLIF
NA,TRDV1,few,TRDJ1,TGTGCTCTTGGGGAACTTCTTGATTCCCCCCCGCAGGGGCACCTGTACACCGATAAACTCATCTTT,CALGELLDSPPQGHLYTDKLIF
TRDD3,TRDV1,NA,TRDJ1,TGTGCTCTTGGGGAAGTGAGGCTACTGGGGGATACGCGGACCGATAAACTCATCTTT,CALGEVRLLGDTRTDKLIF
NA,TRDV1,few,TRDJ1,TGTGCTCTTGGGGAGCCTACCCGGCCGGGGGGGTACACCGATAAACTCATCTTT,CALGEPTRPGGYTDKLIF
TRDD3,TRDV1,NA,TRDJ1,TGTGCTCTTGGGGCCGACTTCCTACCTCCTTCGGGCTGGGGGATACACACCGATAAACTCATCTTT,CALGADFLPPSGWGIHTDKLIF
TRDD2,TRDV1,NA,TRDJ1,TGTGCTCTTGGGAGGAGGGCAGGGGCTTTTTCCTACTACGACGACACCGATAAACTCATCTTT,CALGRRAGAFSYYDDTDKLIF
TRDD3,TRDV1,NA,TRDJ1,TGTGCTCTTGGGGGCACTGGGGGATATTGGGAGGATAAACTCATCTTT,CALGGTGGYWEDKLIF
TRDD3,TRDV1,NA,TRDJ1,TGTGCTCTTGGGGTCCCAGTCCCTCGTACTGGGGACCCCGATAAACTCATCTTT,CALGVPVPRTGDPDKLIF
NA,TRDV1,few,TRDJ1,TGTGCTCTTGGGGAACTACTCTCGGCCGATAAACTCATCTTT,CALGELLSADKLIF
TRDD3,TRDV1,NA,TRDJ1,TGTGCTCTTGGGGATATTCCTACACAGGTACTGGGGGACGACACCGATAAACTCATCTTT,CALGDIPTQVLGDDTDKLIF
TRDD3,TRDV1,NA,TRDJ1,TGTGCTCTTGGGGAGCCCGGCCTTCCTAGTTACTGGGGGATGTCGTACACCGATAAACTCATCTTT,CALGEPGLPSYWGMSYTDKLIF
TRDD3,TRDV1,few,TRDJ1,TGTGCTCTTGGGGAACCTCCAGGGGATAAAAGCGATAAACTCATCTTT,CALGEPPGDKSDKLIF
TRDD3,TRDV1,NA,TRDJ1,TGTGCTCTTGGTCCCATACGAAGGGGGTACTGGGGGATACTGAACACCGATAAACTCATCTTT,CALGPIRRGYWGILNTDKLIF
NA,TRDV1,NA,TRDJ1,TGTGCTCTTGGGGAACAAGTCATCCTGTACACCGATAAACTCATCTTT,CALGEQVILYTDKLIF
TRDD3,TRDV1,NA,TRDJ1,TGTGCTCTTGGGGGTATTCCTCCCCGTACTGGGGTCGATAAACTCATCTTT,CALGGIPPRTGVDKLIF